Sequencing of this T cell receptor beta chain was carried out in a study of blood T cell repertoires in COVID-19. Study at large: Whether acute or convalescent, the COVID-19 samples came from the United States, Italy and Spain.

Per the authors' pipeline: Estimation of nucleated cell counts was performed using reference gene primer amplification. Libraries were prepared by immunoSEQ multiplex PCR; TCRdb keeps only in-frame clonotypes and omits some of them. V, J and clone size are those of that table, while D and trimming were read from the DNA. The sample lists around 60,000 clones; 70% to 90% were seen once. The source is a man older than 75 with acute or convalescent COVID-19. The sequencing sample was made of peripheral blood.

CDR3 bases: TGCGCCAGCAGTCCTGCGGACAGGGAAAAACTGTTTTTT. This gives the protein CASSPADREKLFF. The chain couples TRBV4-1 to TRBJ1-4; 7 bases are a match to TRBD1. J gave up 8 bases and V 6 bases, and 6 bases lay outside the gene matches. The CDR3 has 13 amino acids. Germline CDR1 and CDR2: MGHRA and YSYEKL.